This entry concerns a single T cell receptor beta chain. This clone was seen a handful of times. Its antigen remains undetermined. Base qualities are not provided; no much larger clone lies one nucleotide away. The collaborating institutions used their own protocols to collect whole blood in K2EDTA tubes. Collaborator samples were shipped for TCRbeta analysis as frozen whole blood, isolated PBMCs, or DNA extracted from either sample type. TCRbeta CDR3 regions were amplified from genomic DNA by means of the immunoSEQ Assay, a bias-controlled multiplex PCR. As for how the authors treated the data: The number of nucleated cells in each sample was estimated by amplification of reference gene primers within the assay. To quantify the absolute abundance of each unique TCRbeta CDR3 rearrangement, sequence reads were collapsed and filtered. For each sample, productive Simpson clonality was calculated as the square root of Simpson's diversity index across productive rearrangements. TCRdb carries this immuneACCESS record with in-frame sequences only. Its versions omit some clonotypes, under half of them owing to an unresolved V gene in the studies checked, with the rest unexplained. That table gives V, J and clone size, and the DNA gave D and trimming. For this sample the table gives around 130,000 clones, of which 80% to 85% were detected only once. The top ten hold 1.4% of the sample.

This record belongs to a study of blood T cell repertoires in COVID-19 (dated by TCRdb to the early 2020s). For the wider study: Collaborator samples came from the United States, Italy and Spain and covered acute and convalescent phases of COVID-19. The samples were drawn from the first 160 participants of the ongoing ImmuneRACE study and from 950 to 1,500 subjects provided by 6 global collaborators. Nearly every sample came with metadata listing a de-identified subject ID, COVID-19 status, age in years and sex. The material from the prospective study consisted of cDNA or gDNA derived from T cells, B-cell-depleted T cells, or PBMCs. The repertoires were released in a freely available public database meant as a resource for research on the immune response to SARS-CoV-2. Deeply sampled blood TCRbeta repertoires from subjects exposed to, actively infected with, or recovered from COVID-19 were included in the dataset. HLA class I and class II types, where available, came from metadata supplied by the sample provider rather than from assay-based typing.

Summary of the overall study and its limitations: The amount of clinical and demographic metadata varied by source and participant and was provided uncurated.

The germline V gene supplies CDR1 MNHEY and CDR2 SVGAGI. Taken from cysteine to phenylalanine, the CDR3 has 15 residues. Left in the record is the CDR3 DNA by itself, 45 bases read in frame from the first base. Trimmed from V: 5 bases; trimmed from J: 7 bases; junction bases lacking a gene match: 9. This clonotype originated in a man aged 60-69 years with acute or convalescent COVID-19. Sequencing was performed on peripheral blood. The sequence joins TRBV6-5 to TRBJ1-1, with 11 junctional bases fitting TRBD1. The nucleotides read TGTGCCAGCAGTCACCAATGGGACAGGGGGGGTGAAGCTTTCTTT. This codes for CASSHQWDRGGEAFF.